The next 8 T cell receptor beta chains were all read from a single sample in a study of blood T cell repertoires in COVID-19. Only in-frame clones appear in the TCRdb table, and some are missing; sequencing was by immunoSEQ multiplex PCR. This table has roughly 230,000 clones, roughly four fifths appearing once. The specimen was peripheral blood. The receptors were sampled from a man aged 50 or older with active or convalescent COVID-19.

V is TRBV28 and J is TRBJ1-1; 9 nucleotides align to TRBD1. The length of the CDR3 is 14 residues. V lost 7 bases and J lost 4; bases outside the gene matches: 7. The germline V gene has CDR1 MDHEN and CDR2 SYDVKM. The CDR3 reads CASTGDRGTTEAFF. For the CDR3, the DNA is TGTGCCAGCACGGGAGACAGGGGGACCACTGAAGCTTTCTTT.

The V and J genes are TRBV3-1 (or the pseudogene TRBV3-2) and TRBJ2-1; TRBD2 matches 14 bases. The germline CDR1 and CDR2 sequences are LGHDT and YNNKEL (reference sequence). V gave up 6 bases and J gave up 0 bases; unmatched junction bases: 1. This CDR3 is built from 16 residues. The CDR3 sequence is CASRGTSGGSYNEQFF. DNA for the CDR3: TGTGCCAGCAGAGGGACTAGCGGGGGCTCCTACAATGAGCAGTTCTTC.

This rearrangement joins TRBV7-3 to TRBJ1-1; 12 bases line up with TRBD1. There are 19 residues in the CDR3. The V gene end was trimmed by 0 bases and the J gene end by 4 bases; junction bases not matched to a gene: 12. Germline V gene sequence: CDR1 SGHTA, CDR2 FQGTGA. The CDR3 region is CASSLTAPGQGALSTEAFF. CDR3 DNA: TGTGCCAGCAGCTTAACAGCCCCGGGACAGGGGGCTTTAAGCACTGAAGCTTTCTTT.

CDR3 sequence (DNA): TGTGCCAGCAGTAGGCAGGGCCTCACAGATACGCAGTATTTT. This encodes CASSRQGLTDTQYF. The genes are TRBV27 and TRBJ2-3, with D possibly matching TRBD1 (5 bases). Trimming shortened V by 5 bases and J by 2 bases, and 11 bases separated the two germline ends. Germline V gives CDR1 MNHEY, CDR2 SMNVEV (reference sequence). The CDR3 is 14 amino acids.

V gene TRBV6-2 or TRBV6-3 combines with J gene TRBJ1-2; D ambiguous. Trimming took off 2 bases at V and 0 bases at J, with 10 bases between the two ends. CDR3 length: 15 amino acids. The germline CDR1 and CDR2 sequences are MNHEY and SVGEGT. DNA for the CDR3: TGTGCCAGCAGTTACCGAGAGATTTCTAACTATGGCTACACCTTC. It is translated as CASSYREISNYGYTF.

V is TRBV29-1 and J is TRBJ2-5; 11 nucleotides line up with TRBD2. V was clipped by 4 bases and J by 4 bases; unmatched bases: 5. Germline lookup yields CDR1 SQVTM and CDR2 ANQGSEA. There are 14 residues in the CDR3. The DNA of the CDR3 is TGCAGCGTTGGCACTAGCGGGGGTCCAGAGACCCAGTACTTC. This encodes CSVGTSGGPETQYF.

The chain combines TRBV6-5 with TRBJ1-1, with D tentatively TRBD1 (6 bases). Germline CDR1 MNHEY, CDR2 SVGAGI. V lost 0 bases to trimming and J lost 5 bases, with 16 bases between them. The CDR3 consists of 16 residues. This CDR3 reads CASSYSRGGPGTEAFF. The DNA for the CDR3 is TGTGCCAGCAGTTACTCCCGGGGGGGCCCTGGAACTGAAGCTTTCTTT.

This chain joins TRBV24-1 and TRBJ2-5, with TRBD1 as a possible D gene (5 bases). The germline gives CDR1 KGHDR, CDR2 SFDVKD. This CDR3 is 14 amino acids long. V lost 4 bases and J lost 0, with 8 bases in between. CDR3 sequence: CATSEAGNQETQYF. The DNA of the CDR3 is TGTGCCACCAGTGAAGCAGGGAACCAAGAGACCCAGTACTTC.